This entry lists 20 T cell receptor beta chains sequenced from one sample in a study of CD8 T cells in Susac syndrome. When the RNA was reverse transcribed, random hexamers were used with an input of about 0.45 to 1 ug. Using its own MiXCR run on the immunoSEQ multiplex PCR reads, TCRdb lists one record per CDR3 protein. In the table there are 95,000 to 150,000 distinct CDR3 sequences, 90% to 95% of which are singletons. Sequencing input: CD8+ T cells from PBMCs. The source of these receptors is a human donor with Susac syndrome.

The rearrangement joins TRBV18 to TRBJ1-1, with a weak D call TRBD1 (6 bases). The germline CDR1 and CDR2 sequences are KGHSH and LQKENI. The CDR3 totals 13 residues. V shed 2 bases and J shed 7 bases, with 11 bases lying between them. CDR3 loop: CASSPGGGVEAFF. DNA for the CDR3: TGTGCCAGCTCACCAGGAGGGGGGGTTGAAGCTTTCTTT.

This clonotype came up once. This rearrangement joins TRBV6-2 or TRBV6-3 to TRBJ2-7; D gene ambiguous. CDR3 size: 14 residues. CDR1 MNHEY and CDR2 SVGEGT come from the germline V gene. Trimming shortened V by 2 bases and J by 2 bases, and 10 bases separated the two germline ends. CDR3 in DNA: TGTGCCAGCAGTTACCACGGACCTCCCTACGAGCAGTACTTC. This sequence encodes CASSYHGPPYEQYF.

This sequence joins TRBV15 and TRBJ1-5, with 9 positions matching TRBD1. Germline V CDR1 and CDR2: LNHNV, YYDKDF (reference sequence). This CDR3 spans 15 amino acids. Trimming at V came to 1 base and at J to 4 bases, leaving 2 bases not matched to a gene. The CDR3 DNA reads TGTGCCACCAGCAGAGCCGGGACAGGGAATCAGCCCCAGCATTTT. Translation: CATSRAGTGNQPQHF.

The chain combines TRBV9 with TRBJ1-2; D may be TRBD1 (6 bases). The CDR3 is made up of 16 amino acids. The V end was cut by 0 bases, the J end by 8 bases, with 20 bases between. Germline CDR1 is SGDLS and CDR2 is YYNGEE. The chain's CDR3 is CASSVVGWTAGRGYTF. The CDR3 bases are TGTGCCAGCAGCGTAGTTGGGTGGACAGCTGGTCGGGGCTACACCTTC.

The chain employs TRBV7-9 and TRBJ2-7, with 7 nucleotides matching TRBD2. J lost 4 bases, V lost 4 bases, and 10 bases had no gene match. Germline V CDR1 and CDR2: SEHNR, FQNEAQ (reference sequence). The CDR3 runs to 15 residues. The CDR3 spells CASSSKVGGPYEQYF. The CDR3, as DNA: TGTGCCAGCAGCTCTAAGGTGGGAGGGCCGTACGAGCAGTACTTC.

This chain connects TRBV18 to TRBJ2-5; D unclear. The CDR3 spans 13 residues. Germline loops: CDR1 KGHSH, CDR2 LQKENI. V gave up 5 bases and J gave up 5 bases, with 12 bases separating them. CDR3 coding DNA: TGTGCCAGCTCATCCTTTGGGCGGGAGACCCAGTACTTC. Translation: CASSSFGRETQYF.

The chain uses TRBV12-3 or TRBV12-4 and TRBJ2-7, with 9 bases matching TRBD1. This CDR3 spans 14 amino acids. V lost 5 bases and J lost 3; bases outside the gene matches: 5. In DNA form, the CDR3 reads TGTGCCAGCAGTACCGGGACAGGGCACTACGAGCAGTACTTC. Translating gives CASSTGTGHYEQYF.

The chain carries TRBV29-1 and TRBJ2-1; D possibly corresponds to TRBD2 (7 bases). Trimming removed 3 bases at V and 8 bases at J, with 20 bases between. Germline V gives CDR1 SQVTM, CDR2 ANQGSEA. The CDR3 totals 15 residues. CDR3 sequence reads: CSVDMRGLRGDEQFF. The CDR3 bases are TGCAGCGTTGATATGCGGGGGCTTAGGGGCGATGAGCAGTTCTTC.

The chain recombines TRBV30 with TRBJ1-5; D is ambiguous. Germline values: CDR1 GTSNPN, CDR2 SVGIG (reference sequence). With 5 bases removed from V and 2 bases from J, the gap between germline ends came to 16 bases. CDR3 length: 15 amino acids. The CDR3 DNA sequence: TGTGCCTGGCAACCTGCAGGCCTTGGCAATCAGCCCCAGCATTTT. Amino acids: CAWQPAGLGNQPQHF.

Here the CDR3 reads CASSQDRISGANVLTF. The CDR3 DNA reads as TGCGCCAGCAGCCAAGACCGTATCTCTGGGGCCAACGTCCTGACTTTC. The chain employs TRBV4-3 and TRBJ2-6; D not resolved. Trimming took off 0 bases at V and 0 bases at J, with 6 bases between the two ends. This CDR3 is 16 amino acids long. In germline, CDR1 is LGHNA, CDR2 YSLEER.

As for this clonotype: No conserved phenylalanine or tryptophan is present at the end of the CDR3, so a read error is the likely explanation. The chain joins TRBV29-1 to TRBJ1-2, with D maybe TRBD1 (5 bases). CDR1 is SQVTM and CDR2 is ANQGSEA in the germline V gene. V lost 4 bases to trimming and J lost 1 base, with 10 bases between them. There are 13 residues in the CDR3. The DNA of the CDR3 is TGCAGCGTTGTCGGGGGGGATAACTATGGCTACACCTCC. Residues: CSVVGGDNYGYTS.

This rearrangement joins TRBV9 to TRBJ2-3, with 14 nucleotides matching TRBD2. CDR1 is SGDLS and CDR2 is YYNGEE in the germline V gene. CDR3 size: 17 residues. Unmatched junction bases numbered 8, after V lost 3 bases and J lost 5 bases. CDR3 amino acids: CASSARLAGGPRDTQYF. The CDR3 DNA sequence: TGTGCCAGCAGCGCGAGACTAGCGGGAGGGCCAAGAGATACGCAGTATTTT.

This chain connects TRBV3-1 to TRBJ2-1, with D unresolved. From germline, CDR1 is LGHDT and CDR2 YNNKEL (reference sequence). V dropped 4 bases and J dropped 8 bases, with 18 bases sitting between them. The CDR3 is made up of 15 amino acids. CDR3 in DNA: TGTGCCAGCAGCCCGACACAGAAACTATTGGATGAGCAGTTCTTC. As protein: CASSPTQKLLDEQFF.

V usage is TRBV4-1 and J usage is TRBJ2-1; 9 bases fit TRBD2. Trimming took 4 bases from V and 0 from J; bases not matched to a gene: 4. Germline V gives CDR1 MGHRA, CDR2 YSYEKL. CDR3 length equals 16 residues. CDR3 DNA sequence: TGCGCCAGCAGCCTAGGACTAGCGCGCTCCTACAATGAGCAGTTCTTC. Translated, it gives CASSLGLARSYNEQFF.

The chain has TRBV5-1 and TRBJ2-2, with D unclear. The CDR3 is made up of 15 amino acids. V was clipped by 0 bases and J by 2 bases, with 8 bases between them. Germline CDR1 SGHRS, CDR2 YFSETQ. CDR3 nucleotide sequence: TGCGCCAGCAGCTTGGGAGATTTCAACACCGGGGAGCTGTTTTTT. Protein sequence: CASSLGDFNTGELFF.

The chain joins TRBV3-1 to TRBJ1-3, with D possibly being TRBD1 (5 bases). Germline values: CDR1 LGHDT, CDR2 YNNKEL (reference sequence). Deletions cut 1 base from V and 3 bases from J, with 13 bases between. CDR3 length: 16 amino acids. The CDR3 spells CASSQGGEGVGNTIYF. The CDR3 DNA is TGTGCCAGCAGCCAAGGAGGGGAAGGTGTTGGAAACACCATATATTTT.

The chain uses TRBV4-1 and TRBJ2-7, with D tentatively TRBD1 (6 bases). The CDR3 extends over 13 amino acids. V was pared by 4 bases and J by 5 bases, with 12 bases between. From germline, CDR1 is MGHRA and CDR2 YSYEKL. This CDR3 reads CASSRVQGDEQYF. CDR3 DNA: TGCGCCAGCAGCCGCGTACAGGGTGACGAGCAGTACTTC.

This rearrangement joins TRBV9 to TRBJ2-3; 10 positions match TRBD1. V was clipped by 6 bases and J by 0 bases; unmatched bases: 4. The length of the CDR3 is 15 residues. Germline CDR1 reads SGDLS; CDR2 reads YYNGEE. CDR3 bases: TGTGCCAGCAACCGACAGGGGGCCAGCACAGATACGCAGTATTTT. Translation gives CASNRQGASTDTQYF.

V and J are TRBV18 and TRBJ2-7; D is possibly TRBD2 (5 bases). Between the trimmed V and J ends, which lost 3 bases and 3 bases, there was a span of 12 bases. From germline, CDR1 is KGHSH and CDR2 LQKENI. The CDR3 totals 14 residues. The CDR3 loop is CASSPPDWNYEQYF. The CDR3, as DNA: TGTGCCAGCTCACCTCCGGACTGGAACTACGAGCAGTACTTC.

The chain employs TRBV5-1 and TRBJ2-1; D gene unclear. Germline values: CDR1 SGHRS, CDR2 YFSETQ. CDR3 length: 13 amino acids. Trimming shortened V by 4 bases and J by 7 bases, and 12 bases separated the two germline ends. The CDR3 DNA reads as TGCGCCAGCAGCACCAACCGGCCAAATGAGCAGTTCTTC. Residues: CASSTNRPNEQFF.